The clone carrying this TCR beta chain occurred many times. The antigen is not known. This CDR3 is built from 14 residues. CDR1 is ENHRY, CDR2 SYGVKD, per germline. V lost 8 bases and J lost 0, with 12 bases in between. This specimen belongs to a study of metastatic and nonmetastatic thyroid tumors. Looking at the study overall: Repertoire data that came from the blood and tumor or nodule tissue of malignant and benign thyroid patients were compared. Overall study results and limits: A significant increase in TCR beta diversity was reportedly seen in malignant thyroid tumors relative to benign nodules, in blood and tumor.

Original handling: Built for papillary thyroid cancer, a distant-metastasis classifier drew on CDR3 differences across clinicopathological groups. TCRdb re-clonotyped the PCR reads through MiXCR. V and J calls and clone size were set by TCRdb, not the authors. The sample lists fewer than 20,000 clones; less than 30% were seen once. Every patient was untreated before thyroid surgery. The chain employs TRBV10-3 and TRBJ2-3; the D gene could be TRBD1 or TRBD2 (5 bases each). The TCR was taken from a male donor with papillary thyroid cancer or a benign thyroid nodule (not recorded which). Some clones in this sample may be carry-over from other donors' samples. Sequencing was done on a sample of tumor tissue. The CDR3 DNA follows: TGTGCCATCGGGCAGGGACCAAGCACAGATACGCAGTATTTT. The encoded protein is CAIGQGPSTDTQYF.